Listed here is a single T cell receptor (beta chain). Only in-frame clones appear in the TCRdb table, and some are missing; sequencing was by immunoSEQ multiplex PCR. This table holds 150,000 to 200,000 clones, roughly 92% found once. These data originate in a study of T cell responses to AZD1222 COVID-19 vaccine. This CDR3 region has 12 residues. V gave up 5 bases and J gave up 15 bases; unmatched junction bases: 8. This TCR was recovered from an adult in good health. Sequenced material: peripheral blood, taken on day 0 of AZD1222 vaccination. The V call is TRBV12-3 or TRBV12-4, the J call TRBJ2-1; 9 nucleotides align to TRBD2. CDR3: CASSAPGREGFF. DNA of the CDR3: TGTGCCAGCAGTGCCCCGGGGCGGGAGGGGTTCTTC.